The sequence of this T cell receptor beta chain was determined in a study of T cells expressing NK-cell markers. About the research overall: With respect to HCMV, seven of the eight sequenced donors were seropositive, and one was seronegative. Study conclusions and caveats: In a few donors, dominant clonotypes made up about 25-65% of CD3+CD56-NKG2C+ cells.

The germline V gene encodes CDR1 MGHRA and CDR2 YSYEKL. The CDR3 consists of 16 residues. What made the TCR beta cDNA was 5'RACE template switching with UMIs. TCRdb derives one entry per CDR3 protein from the 5' RACE reads, leaving out DNA. The sample features around 140,000 distinct CDR3 sequences, with approximately 12% in its top ten. As regards this clonotype: The antigen remains undetermined.

The J gene is TRBJ2-5, the V gene TRBV4-1. Sample: blood T cells: a sorted CD56 or NKG2C T cell subset, CD4+ or CD8+ T cells, or bulk PBMC T cells (not recorded which). This TCR was recovered from a man younger than 35 in good health. The CDR3 sequence: CASSQDFGRDGETQYF.